This TCR beta chain was identified in a study of blood T cell repertoires in COVID-19. Background on the study: Acute and convalescent COVID-19 samples came from the United States, Italy and Spain. The cDNA or gDNA used as material had been derived from T cells, B-cell-depleted T cells, or PBMCs.

In the authors' methods: Reference gene primer amplification in the assay estimated nucleated cell counts. Sequencing used immunoSEQ multiplex PCR; TCRdb keeps in-frame clones, though not all of them. V and J calls and clone size are copied from that table; D and trimming were computed from the DNA. The sample includes roughly 100,000 clones, approximately 88% seen only once; the top ten take approximately 3.5%. In germline, CDR1 is SNHLY, CDR2 FYNNEI. V shed 5 bases and J shed 0 bases, with 9 bases lying between them. There are 14 residues in the CDR3. This clonotype was obtained from a woman between 55 and 75 years old with acute or convalescent COVID-19. J is TRBJ2-3 and V is TRBV2, with D perhaps TRBD2 (5 bases). Material: peripheral blood. Here the CDR3 reads CASSLTISTDTQYF. In nucleotides, the CDR3 is TGTGCCAGCAGTTTGACTATTAGCACAGATACGCAGTATTTT.